A selection of T cell receptor beta chains follows, all from one sample in a study of cytomegalovirus exposure and HLA in healthy donors. The repertoire was sequenced with immunoSEQ multiplex PCR; TCRdb's copy has only in-frame clones and lacks some. This table has about 150,000 clones, less than 90% appearing once. The sequencing input was PBMCs. The receptor set was obtained from a woman younger than 35 in good health and CMV-seropositive. Both conserved end residues are trimmed from each CDR3. Fields, in order: clone size, J gene, V gene, CDR3 protein. Some rows mark clone size as missing; the rest say once, few, many or name a class of expanded clone.

>.|TRBJ2-2|TRBV7-9
ASSLVPNTGELF
>.|TRBJ2-7|TRBV5-6
ASSSGTGDEQY
>.|TRBJ1-2|TRBV19
ASSILDRENYGYT
>.|TRBJ2-1|TRBV28
ASSPPGLTYNEQF
>.|TRBJ2-1|TRBV13
ASSLGSSAHLSEQF
>.|TRBJ2-3|TRBV2
ASRGLAGGGDTQY
>.|TRBJ1-4|TRBV6-1
ASSEEVAGRF
>.|TRBJ1-2|TRBV5-1
ASSSMTDDYGYT
>.|TRBJ2-7|TRBV14
ASSQVSGKAYEQY
>.|TRBJ2-3|TRBV6-5
ASSYLAGYTDTQY
>.|TRBJ2-7|TRBV9
ASSVGLAGGYEQY
>once|TRBJ2-7|TRBV9
ASSVISGTGINEQY
>.|TRBJ2-1|TRBV6-6
ASSYIRGNEQF
>once|TRBJ2-1|TRBV7-8
ASRHPGQLNEQF
>once|TRBJ2-7|TRBV19
ASGTVYEQY
>.|TRBJ2-1|TRBV2
ASSALAGVSEQF
>.|TRBJ2-3|TRBV7-2
ASSLGAADTQY
>.|TRBJ2-3|TRBV30
AWSAVTPGQGSPDTQY
>.|TRBJ2-1|TRBV1
TSSPGLAGGPEQF
>.|TRBJ2-1|TRBV28
ASSFAGVIAEQF
>once|TRBJ1-2|TRBV7-9
ASSLILNYGYT
>.|TRBJ1-4|TRBV5-1
ASSYTGGREKLF
>once|TRBJ2-7|TRBV29-1
SVEGTLGSSYEQY
>.|TRBJ1-3|TRBV4-1
ASSQSGTGVVAGNTIY
>.|TRBJ2-1|TRBV19
ASSIAVSYEQF
>.|TRBJ2-3|TRBV4-1
ASSQGLAGVDTQY
>.|TRBJ2-7|TRBV4-2
ASSQDFFMAVDSYEQY
>.|TRBJ2-2|TRBV7-8
ASSPLAGELF
>.|TRBJ2-3|TRBV2
ASQLGRDTQY
>.|TRBJ2-3|TRBV2
ASSDPGRQRTDTQY
>.|TRBJ2-5|TRBV30
AWSGLAGTQETQY
>.|TRBJ2-5|TRBV29-1
SVEAPIAKETQY
>.|TRBJ2-4|TRBV19
ASSMLAGAPPAKNIQY
>.|TRBJ2-7|TRBV11-3
ASSPSGRAYEQY
>once|TRBJ1-2|TRBV5-1
ASSLGLTFTYGYT
>.|TRBJ1-2|TRBV19
ASSVQGTSVDGYT
>.|TRBJ2-7|TRBV18
ASSPQAGEQY
>few|TRBJ1-1|TRBV30
AWSFLDSEAF
>.|TRBJ1-5|TRBV18
ASSPGAGDQPQH